This record looks at one T cell receptor (beta chain) sequence and its context. Its antigen is not identified. Sequencing used immunoSEQ multiplex PCR; TCRdb keeps in-frame clones, though not all of them. The sample yields approximately 150,000 clones, 89% seen once. The entry originates in a study of T cells in localized non-small cell lung cancer. The germline CDR1 and CDR2 sequences are SNHLY and FYNNEI. Trimming removed 7 bases at V and 0 bases at J, with 13 bases between. The length of the CDR3 is 14 residues. Overall study findings and caveats: Of the tissues analyzed, uninvolved adjacent lung showed maximal T cell clonality, greater than tumor.

The genes are TRBV2 and TRBJ2-7, with D possibly being TRBD2 (5 bases). The sample in question was peripheral blood, obtained before any cancer treatment. The TCR originated in a female donor older than 55 with stage I lung adenocarcinoma. The CDR3 reads CASKDLAHSYEQYF. The CDR3 coding sequence is TGTGCCAGCAAAGATCTAGCCCACTCCTACGAGCAGTACTTC.